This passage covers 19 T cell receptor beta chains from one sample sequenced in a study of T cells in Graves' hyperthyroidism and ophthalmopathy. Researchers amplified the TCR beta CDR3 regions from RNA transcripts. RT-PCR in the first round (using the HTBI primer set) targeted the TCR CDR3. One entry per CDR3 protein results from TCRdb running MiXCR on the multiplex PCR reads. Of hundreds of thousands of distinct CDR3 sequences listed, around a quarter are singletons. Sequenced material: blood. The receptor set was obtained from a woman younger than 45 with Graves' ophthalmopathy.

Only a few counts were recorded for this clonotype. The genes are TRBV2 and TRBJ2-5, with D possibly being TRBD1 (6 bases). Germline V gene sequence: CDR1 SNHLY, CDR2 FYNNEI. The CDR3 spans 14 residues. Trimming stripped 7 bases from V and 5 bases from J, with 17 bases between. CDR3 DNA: TGTGCCAGCACCCAGGGGTCCGGTGGGGAGACCCAGTACTTC. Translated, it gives CASTQGSGGETQYF.

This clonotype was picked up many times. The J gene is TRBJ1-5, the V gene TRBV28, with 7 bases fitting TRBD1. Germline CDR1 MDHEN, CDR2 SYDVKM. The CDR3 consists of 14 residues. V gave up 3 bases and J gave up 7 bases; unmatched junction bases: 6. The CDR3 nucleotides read TGTGCCAGCAGTTTGGCGACAGGGATGCAGCCCCAGCATTTT. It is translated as CASSLATGMQPQHF.

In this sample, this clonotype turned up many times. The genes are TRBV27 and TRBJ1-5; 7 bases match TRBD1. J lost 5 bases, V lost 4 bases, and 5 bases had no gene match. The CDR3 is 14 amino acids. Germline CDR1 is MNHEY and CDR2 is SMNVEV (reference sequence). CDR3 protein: CASSSQGSHQPQHF. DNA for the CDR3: TGTGCCAGCAGTTCACAGGGGAGTCATCAGCCCCAGCATTTT.

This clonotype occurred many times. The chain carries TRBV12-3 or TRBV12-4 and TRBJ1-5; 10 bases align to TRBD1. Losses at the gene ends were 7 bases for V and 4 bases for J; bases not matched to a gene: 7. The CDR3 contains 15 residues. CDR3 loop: CASTRGQGFNQPQHF. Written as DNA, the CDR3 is TGTGCCAGCACCAGGGGACAGGGGTTTAATCAGCCCCAGCATTTT.

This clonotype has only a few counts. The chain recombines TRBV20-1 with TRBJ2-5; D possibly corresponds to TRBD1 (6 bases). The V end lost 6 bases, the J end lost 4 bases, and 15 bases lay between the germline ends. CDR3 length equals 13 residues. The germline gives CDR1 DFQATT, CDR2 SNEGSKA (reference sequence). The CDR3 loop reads CSADRRQPETQYF. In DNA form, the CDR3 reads TGCAGTGCGGACAGACGGCAGCCAGAGACCCAGTACTTC.

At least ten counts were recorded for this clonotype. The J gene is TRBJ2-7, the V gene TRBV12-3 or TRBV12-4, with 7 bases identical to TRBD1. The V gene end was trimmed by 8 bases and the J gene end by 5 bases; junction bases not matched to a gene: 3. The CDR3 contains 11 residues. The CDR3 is CASQTGHEQYF. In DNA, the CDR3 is TGTGCCAGCCAGACAGGGCACGAGCAGTACTTC.

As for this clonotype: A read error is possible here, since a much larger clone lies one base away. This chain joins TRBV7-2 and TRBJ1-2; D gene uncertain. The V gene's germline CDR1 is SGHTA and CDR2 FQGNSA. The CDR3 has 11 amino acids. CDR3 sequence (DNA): TGTGCCTGCGAGATTAACTATGGCTACATCTTC. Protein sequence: CACEINYGYIF.

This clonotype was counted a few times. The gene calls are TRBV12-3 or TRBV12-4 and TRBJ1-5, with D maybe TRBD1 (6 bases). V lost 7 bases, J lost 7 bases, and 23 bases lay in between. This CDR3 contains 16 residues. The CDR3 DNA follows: TGTGCCAGCACCTTAGGGGTTGGGGGGGCAGGCCAGCCCCAGCATTTT. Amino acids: CASTLGVGGAGQPQHF.

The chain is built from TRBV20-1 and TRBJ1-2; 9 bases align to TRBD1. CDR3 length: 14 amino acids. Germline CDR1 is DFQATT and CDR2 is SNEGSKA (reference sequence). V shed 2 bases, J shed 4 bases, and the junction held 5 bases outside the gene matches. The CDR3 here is CSARTGQGIYGYTF. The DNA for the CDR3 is TGCAGTGCTAGAACGGGACAGGGAATCTATGGCTACACCTTC.

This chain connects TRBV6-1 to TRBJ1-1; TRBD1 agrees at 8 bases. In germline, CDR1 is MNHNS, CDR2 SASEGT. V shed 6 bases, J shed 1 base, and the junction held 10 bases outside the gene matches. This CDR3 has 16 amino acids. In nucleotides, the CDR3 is TGTGCCAGCAGGGAAACCCGACAGGGGCGGAACACTGAAGCTTTCTTT. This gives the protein CASRETRQGRNTEAFF.

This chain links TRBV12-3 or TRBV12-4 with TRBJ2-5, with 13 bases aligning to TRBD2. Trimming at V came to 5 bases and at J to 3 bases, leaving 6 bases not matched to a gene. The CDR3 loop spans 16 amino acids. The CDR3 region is CASSGGLAGDEETQYF. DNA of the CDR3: TGTGCCAGCAGTGGAGGACTAGCGGGAGACGAAGAGACCCAGTACTTC.

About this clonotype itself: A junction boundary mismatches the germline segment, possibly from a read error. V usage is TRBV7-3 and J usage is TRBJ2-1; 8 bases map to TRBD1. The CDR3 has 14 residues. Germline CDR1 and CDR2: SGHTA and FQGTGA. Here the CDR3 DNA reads TGTGTCAGCAGCCCCCGGACAGGGAGGAATGAGCAGTTCTTC. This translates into CVSSPRTGRNEQFF.

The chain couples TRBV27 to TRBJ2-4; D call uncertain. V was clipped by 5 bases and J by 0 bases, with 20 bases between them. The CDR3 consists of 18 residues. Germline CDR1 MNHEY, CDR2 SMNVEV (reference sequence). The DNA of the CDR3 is TGTGCCAGCAGTCCTACCCCTGTGGGCGTGATAGCCAAAAACATTCAGTACTTC. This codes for CASSPTPVGVIAKNIQYF.

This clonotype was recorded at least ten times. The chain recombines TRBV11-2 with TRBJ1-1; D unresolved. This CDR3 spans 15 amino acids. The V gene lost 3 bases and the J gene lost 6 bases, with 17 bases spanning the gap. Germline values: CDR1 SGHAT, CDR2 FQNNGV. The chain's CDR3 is CASSLVEGITSEAFF. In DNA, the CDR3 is TGTGCCAGCAGCTTGGTGGAGGGAATAACATCTGAAGCTTTCTTT.

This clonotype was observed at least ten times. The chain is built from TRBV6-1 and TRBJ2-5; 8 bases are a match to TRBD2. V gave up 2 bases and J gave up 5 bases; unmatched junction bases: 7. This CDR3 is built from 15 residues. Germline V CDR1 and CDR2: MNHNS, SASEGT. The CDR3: CASSESGGPGETQYF. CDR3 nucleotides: TGTGCCAGCAGTGAAAGCGGGGGTCCGGGGGAGACCCAGTACTTC.

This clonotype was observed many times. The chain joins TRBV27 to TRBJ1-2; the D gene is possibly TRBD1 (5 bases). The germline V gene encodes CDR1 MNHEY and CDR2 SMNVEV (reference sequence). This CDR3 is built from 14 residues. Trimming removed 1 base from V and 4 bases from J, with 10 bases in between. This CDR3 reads CASSLYGHTYGYTF. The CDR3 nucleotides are TGTGCCAGCAGTTTATACGGACACACCTATGGCTACACCTTC.

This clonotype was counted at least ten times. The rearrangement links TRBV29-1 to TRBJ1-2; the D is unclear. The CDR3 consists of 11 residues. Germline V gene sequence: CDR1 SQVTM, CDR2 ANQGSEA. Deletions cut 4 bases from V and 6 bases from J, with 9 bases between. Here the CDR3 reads CSVAGSHGYTF. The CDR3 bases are TGCAGCGTTGCCGGGTCCCATGGCTACACCTTC. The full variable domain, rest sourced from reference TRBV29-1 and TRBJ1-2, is SAVISQKPSRDICQRGTSLTIQCQVDSQVTMMFWYRQQPGQSLTLIATANQGSEATYESGFVIDKFPISRPNLTFSTLTVSNMSPEDSSIYLCSVAGSHGYTFGSGTRLTVV.

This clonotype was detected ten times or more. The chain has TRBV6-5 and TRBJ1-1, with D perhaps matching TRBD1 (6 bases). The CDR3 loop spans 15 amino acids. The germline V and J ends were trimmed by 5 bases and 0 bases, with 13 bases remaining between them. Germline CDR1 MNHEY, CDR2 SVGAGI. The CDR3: CASSQGQVMNTEAFF. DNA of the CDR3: TGTGCCAGCAGTCAGGGACAAGTCATGAACACTGAAGCTTTCTTT.

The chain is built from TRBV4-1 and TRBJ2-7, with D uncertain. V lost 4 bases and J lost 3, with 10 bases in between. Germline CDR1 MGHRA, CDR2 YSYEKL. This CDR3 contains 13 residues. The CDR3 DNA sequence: TGCGCCAGCAGCCTTCTACAGAGCTACGAGCAGTACTTC. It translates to CASSLLQSYEQYF.